Presented here are 5 T cell receptor beta chains from one specimen sequenced in a study of shared clonotypes between healthy human individuals. Naive CD8 populations comprised CD45RO-negative cells positively selected for CCR7, excluding terminally differentiated effector memory CD45RA+ cells. Data came from immunoSEQ multiplex PCR; TCRdb stores just in-frame clones and leaves some out. The sample lists about 2.2 million clones, 93% seen once, with more than 1.5% in the top ten. The sequencing sample was made of naive CD8+ T cells from PBMCs. These TCRs come from a man between 18 and 29 years old in good health. Some clones in this sample may be carry-over from other donors' samples.

Of note for this clone: Relative to the germline gene, one junction end is altered; a read error may explain this. The V call is TRBV5-1, the J call TRBJ1-1, with 8 bases that match TRBD1. CDR1 is SGHRS and CDR2 is YFSETQ in the germline V gene. This CDR3 is 14 amino acids long. The DNA of the CDR3 is TGTGCCAGCAGGGAAACAGGGGGAAACACTGAAGCTTTCTTT. Translated: CASRETGGNTEAFF. The full variable domain, with the rest looked up from reference TRBV5-1 and TRBJ1-1, is KAGVTQTPRYLIKTRGQQVTLSCSPISGHRSVSWYQQTPGQGLQFLFEYFSETQRNKGNFPGRFSGRQFSNSRSEMNVSTLELGDSALYLCASRETGGNTEAFFGQGTRLTVV.

The chain employs TRBV29-1 and TRBJ1-4; D is undetermined. The CDR3 is made up of 13 amino acids. Per the germline V gene, CDR1 is SQVTM and CDR2 is ANQGSEA. V lost 7 bases and J 4 bases, leaving 13 bases between the germline ends. For the CDR3, the DNA is TGCAGCGGTGGCGGGGAGGGTAATGAAAAACTGTTTTTT. Protein: CSGGGEGNEKLFF.

V and J are TRBV15 and TRBJ2-4, with 7 bases that match TRBD1. CDR1 is LNHNV and CDR2 is YYDKDF in the germline V gene (reference sequence). CDR3 length equals 14 residues. V gave up 6 bases and J gave up 7 bases; unmatched junction bases: 9. CDR3 residues: CATRRTGQMNIQYF. DNA of the CDR3: TGTGCCACCAGAAGAACGGGACAGATGAACATTCAGTACTTC.

V gene TRBV4-3 combines with J gene TRBJ1-5; TRBD1 aligns across 7 bases. The CDR3 is made up of 18 amino acids. Germline-derived CDR1 and CDR2 are LGHNA and YSLEER. V dropped 0 bases and J dropped 9; count of bases not matched to a gene: 17. The CDR3 here is CASSQDYRGSSIVGPQHF. In DNA, the CDR3 is TGCGCCAGCAGCCAAGATTACAGGGGATCATCCATCGTCGGGCCCCAGCATTTT.

This clone came up once. CDR3: CASSLPGPGSEQFF. The CDR3 bases are TGTGCCAGCAGCCTCCCGGGACCAGGCAGTGAGCAGTTCTTC. The chain links TRBV9 to TRBJ2-1; D is perhaps TRBD1 or TRBD2 (5 bases each). The CDR3 is 14 amino acids. Trimming stripped 4 bases from V and 9 bases from J, with 17 bases between. CDR1 is SGDLS and CDR2 is YYNGEE in the germline V gene.